Sequencing of this TCR beta chain was carried out in a study of T cell responses to AZD1222 COVID-19 vaccine. Findings of the study overall: Dominant at 160-218 and 743-854, vaccine-associated CD4 TCRs also spanned spike. Baseline antibody screening turned up just six seropositive AZD1222 recipients. The breadth and depth of Spike-specific TCRs increased once two AZD1222 doses had been given.

The CDR3 runs to 15 residues. Looked up from germline, CDR1 is SEHNR and CDR2 is FQNEAQ (reference sequence). Trimming pared 6 bases from V and 0 bases from J, leaving 9 bases between. In this sample, this clone turned up once. Its antigen is as yet unknown. Profiling relied on immunoSEQ multiplex PCR, and the TCRdb table lists in-frame clones only, not all of them. The sample has tens of thousands of clones, about nine tenths seen once. This chain joins TRBV7-9 and TRBJ2-6, with D tentatively TRBD1 or TRBD2 (5 bases each). The sample in question was peripheral blood, obtained on day 0 of AZD1222 vaccination. The source is an adult in good health. DNA for the CDR3: TGTGCCAGCAGGGAGAGGGGCTCTGGGGCCAACGTCCTGACTTTC. It codes for CASRERGSGANVLTF. The full variable domain, with the rest looked up from reference TRBV7-9 and TRBJ2-6, is DTGVSQNPRHKITKRGQNVTFRCDPISEHNRLYWYRQTLGQGPEFLTYFQNEAQLEKSRLLSDRFSAERPKGSFSTLEIQRTEQGDSAMYLCASRERGSGANVLTFGAGSRLTVL.